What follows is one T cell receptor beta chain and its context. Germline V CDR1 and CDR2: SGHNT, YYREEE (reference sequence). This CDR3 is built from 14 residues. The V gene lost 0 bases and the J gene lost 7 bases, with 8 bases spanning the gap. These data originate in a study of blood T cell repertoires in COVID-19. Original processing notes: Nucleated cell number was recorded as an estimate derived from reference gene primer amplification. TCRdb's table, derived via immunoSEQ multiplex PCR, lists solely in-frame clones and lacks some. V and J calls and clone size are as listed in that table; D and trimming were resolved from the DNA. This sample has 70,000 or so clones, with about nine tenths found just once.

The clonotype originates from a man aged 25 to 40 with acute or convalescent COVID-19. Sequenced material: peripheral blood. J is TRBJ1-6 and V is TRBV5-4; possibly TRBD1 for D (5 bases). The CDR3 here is CASSLEGWNSPLHF. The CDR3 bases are TGTGCCAGCAGCTTGGAGGGGTGGAATTCACCCCTCCACTTT.